Each of the 17 T cell receptor beta chains below was sequenced from the same sample in a study of T cells in localized non-small cell lung cancer. Repertoires were generated with immunoSEQ multiplex PCR, while TCRdb's copy carries only in-frame clones and drops some. The table shows approximately 1,500 clones, with over 20% occurring only once. This sample comprised normal lung tissue next to the tumor, obtained before any cancer treatment. The receptors here all came from a female donor older than 55 with stage II squamous cell lung carcinoma.

In this sample, this clone turned up a few times. This chain connects TRBV6-8 to TRBJ2-7, with 9 nucleotides matching TRBD1. The germline V gene has CDR1 MNHGY and CDR2 SAAAGT. CDR3 size: 14 residues. V shed 4 bases, J shed 1 base, and the junction held 2 bases outside the gene matches. CDR3 region: CASSSTGGSYEQYF. The CDR3 nucleotides are TGTGCCAGCAGTTCGACAGGGGGATCCTACGAGCAGTACTTC.

The chain uses TRBV19 and TRBJ2-2, with D perhaps TRBD1 (6 bases). Between the trimmed V and J ends, which lost 1 base and 4 bases, there was a span of 7 bases. The CDR3 is 14 residues long. CDR1 is LNHDA and CDR2 is SQIVND in the germline V gene (reference sequence). The CDR3 loop reads CASSIARGTGELFF. The CDR3 nucleotides are TGTGCCAGTAGTATAGCCAGGGGCACCGGGGAGCTGTTTTTT.

This clone came up a few times. This chain uses TRBV6-8 with TRBJ1-1; D call uncertain. CDR1 and CDR2 from the germline V gene are MNHGY and SAAAGT. The CDR3 consists of 14 residues. Trimming pared 6 bases from V and 6 bases from J, leaving 17 bases between. CDR3 in DNA: TGTGCCAGCAGGAACCCCGACCCGGAGGCTGAAGCTTTCTTT. As protein: CASRNPDPEAEAFF.

This clone qualifies as large. This chain uses TRBV6-8 with TRBJ1-3; D is uncertain. Per germline, CDR1 MNHGY and CDR2 SAAAGT. Trimming stripped 2 bases from V and 0 bases from J, with 8 bases between. This CDR3 contains 15 residues. The CDR3: CASSYSQNSGNTIYF. CDR3 nucleotides: TGTGCCAGCAGTTACAGCCAAAACTCTGGAAACACCATATATTTT.

This clone was counted between two and nine times. The chain uses TRBV12-5 and TRBJ1-6; TRBD1 matches 8 bases. The CDR3 has 15 amino acids. J was trimmed by 7 bases and V by 6 bases; bases with no gene match: 8. The germline gives CDR1 LGHNT, CDR2 FRNRAP. The CDR3 DNA sequence: TGTGCTAGTGGACCCCCCGGGACAGGAAATTCACCCCTCCACTTT. Translating gives CASGPPGTGNSPLHF. Looking up the rest from reference TRBV12-5 and TRBJ1-6 gives the full variable domain: DARVTQTPRHKVTEMGQEVTMRCQPILGHNTVFWYRQTMMQGLELLAYFRNRAPLDDSGMPKDRFSAEMPDATLATLKIQPSEPRDSAVYFCASGPPGTGNSPLHFGNGTRLTVT.

V usage is TRBV19 and J usage is TRBJ2-2; D is perhaps TRBD2 (5 bases). The ends were cut back, 3 bases at V and 4 bases at J, with 9 bases in the middle. The CDR3 length is 14 residues. Germline V lookup: CDR1 LNHDA, CDR2 SQIVND (reference sequence). The CDR3 DNA follows: TGTGCCAGTAGTATCCTAGCCGGCACCGGGGAGCTGTTTTTT. It encodes CASSILAGTGELFF.

This clone ranks as medium-sized. This chain uses TRBV7-2 with TRBJ2-5, with D uncertain. CDR3 length: 13 residues. Germline assignment: CDR1 SGHTA and CDR2 FQGNSA. The V and J ends lost 5 bases and 0 bases respectively, with 7 bases between them. CDR3 DNA sequence: TGTGCCAGCAGCCCCCCGTACCAAGAGACCCAGTACTTC. Amino acid sequence: CASSPPYQETQYF.

This clone was counted a few times. The chain recombines TRBV7-6 with TRBJ1-3; TRBD1 might be the D (5 bases). Trimming shortened V by 5 bases and J by 0 bases, and 11 bases separated the two germline ends. The CDR3 loop spans 15 amino acids. Germline V gene lookup returns CDR1 SGHVS and CDR2 FNYEAQ. CDR3 amino acids: CASSRRGDSGNTIYF. As DNA, the CDR3 is TGTGCCAGCAGCCGCCGGGGCGACTCTGGAAACACCATATATTTT. Based on the CDR3 plus reference TRBV7-6 and TRBJ1-3, the full variable domain is GAGVSQSPRYKVTKRGQDVALRCDPISGHVSLYWYRQALGQGPEFLTYFNYEAQQDKSGLPNDRFSAERPEGSISTLTIQRTEQRDSAMYRCASSRRGDSGNTIYFGEGSWLTVV.

In this sample, this clone turned up a few times. V usage is TRBV6-8 and J usage is TRBJ2-1; D unresolved. Germline values: CDR1 MNHGY, CDR2 SAAAGT. The CDR3 runs to 16 residues. V lost 7 bases and J lost 7, with 23 bases in between. The CDR3 DNA sequence: TGTGCCAGCACCCAACCAGGTGGATCCCGTCCTAATGAGCAGTTCTTC. This encodes CASTQPGGSRPNEQFF.

The J gene is TRBJ1-1, the V gene TRBV18; unclear D gene. Germline lookup yields CDR1 KGHSH and CDR2 LQKENI. The CDR3 consists of 13 residues. V shed 6 bases and J shed 1 base, with 9 bases lying between them. CDR3 sequence reads: CASSGQRNTEAFF. In DNA form, the CDR3 reads TGTGCCAGCTCCGGGCAGAGGAACACTGAAGCTTTCTTT.

This clone was seen only a few times. The rearrangement uses TRBV9 and TRBJ2-1; D remains ambiguous. CDR1 is SGDLS, CDR2 YYNGEE, per germline. Deletions cut 2 bases from V and 4 bases from J, with 7 bases between. There are 13 residues in the CDR3. The CDR3 here is CASSVGPYNEQFF. DNA for the CDR3: TGTGCCAGCAGCGTCGGACCTTACAATGAGCAGTTCTTC.

The V gene is TRBV18, the J gene TRBJ2-2; D is uncertain. The CDR3 covers 14 residues. Trimming took off 4 bases at V and 2 bases at J, with 8 bases between the two ends. Germline assignment: CDR1 KGHSH and CDR2 LQKENI. The CDR3 sequence is CASSQTENTGELFF. The CDR3 nucleotides are TGTGCCAGCTCACAAACTGAAAACACCGGGGAGCTGTTTTTT.

This clone was observed a few times. The J gene is TRBJ2-2, the V gene TRBV18; TRBD1 matches 9 bases. V lost 4 bases to trimming and J lost 4 bases; unmatched junction nucleotides: 7. This CDR3 is 16 amino acids long. Germline V gene data show CDR1 as KGHSH and CDR2 as LQKENI. CDR3 region: CASSRTGQGGTGELFF. In DNA, the CDR3 is TGTGCCAGCTCACGAACGGGACAGGGAGGCACCGGGGAGCTGTTTTTT.

The J gene is TRBJ2-7, the V gene TRBV30, with D perhaps matching TRBD1 or TRBD2 (5 bases each). This CDR3 has 14 amino acids. Germline V gene sequence: CDR1 GTSNPN, CDR2 SVGIG (reference sequence). The V gene lost 2 bases and the J gene lost 5 bases, with 16 bases spanning the gap. The CDR3 region is CAWSKGTQTDEQYF. CDR3 nucleotides: TGTGCCTGGAGTAAGGGGACCCAAACTGACGAGCAGTACTTC.

The chain combines TRBV5-1 with TRBJ2-7; the D is unclear. Germline CDR1 and CDR2: SGHRS and YFSETQ. Deletions cut 1 base from V and 2 bases from J, with 10 bases between. The length of the CDR3 is 14 residues. The CDR3 region has the DNA TGCGCCAGCAGCTTGTATGGTCAGACCTACGAGCAGTACTTC. Amino acids: CASSLYGQTYEQYF. The whole variable domain, remainder taken from reference TRBV5-1 and TRBJ2-7, is KAGVTQTPRYLIKTRGQQVTLSCSPISGHRSVSWYQQTPGQGLQFLFEYFSETQRNKGNFPGRFSGRQFSNSRSEMNVSTLELGDSALYLCASSLYGQTYEQYFGPGTRLTVT.

V is TRBV6-8 and J is TRBJ1-2; D not resolved. Germline CDR1 is MNHGY and CDR2 is SAAAGT. Trimming stripped 2 bases from V and 7 bases from J, with 14 bases between. There are 14 residues in the CDR3. CDR3 coding DNA: TGTGCCAGCAGTTACGGGCAGCGCCGAGGTGGCTACACCTTC. It specifies CASSYGQRRGGYTF.

This clone has a handful of counts. V is TRBV28 and J is TRBJ2-5, with a weak D call TRBD2 (5 bases). With 2 bases removed from V and 2 bases from J, the gap between germline ends came to 9 bases. From germline, CDR1 is MDHEN and CDR2 SYDVKM. This CDR3 is built from 14 residues. The CDR3 DNA reads as TGTGCCAGCAGTTTAATCGGGAAGCAAGAGACCCAGTACTTC. The encoded protein is CASSLIGKQETQYF.